The present T cell receptor (beta chain) was sequenced within a study of blood T cells in healthy people across ages. The CDR3 is 16 residues long. Germline lookup yields CDR1 SSHAT and CDR2 FNYEAQ (reference sequence). The second PCR ran about 6 to 11 cycles with a sample-barcoded 5' primer and J-beta primers. TCRdb ran MiXCR on the 5' RACE reads and lists one entry per CDR3 protein. The sample yields fewer than 800,000 distinct CDR3 sequences, around 21% seen once. Donation came from healthy Caucasian individuals in Russia who were aged about 6 to 100. Study-wide findings and caveats: The long-lived group displayed more naive CD4+ cells, plus higher diversity, than the aged donors did. Estimated diversity that came from one million T cells was considered an underestimate. Age showed a roughly linear inverse relationship with TCR beta diversity per million T cells.

In regard to this clonotype: Antigen: not known. The junction does not match germline at one end; this may be a read error.

The specimen sequenced was blood. The receptor was derived from a man between 65 and 85 years old in good health. The V and J genes are TRBV7-7 and TRBJ2-3, with 7 bases aligning to TRBD2. This CDR3 reads CASSLGLTGAQDTQYF. CDR3 coding DNA: TGTGCTAGCAGCCTGGGACTAACGGGAGCTCAGGATACGCAGTATTTT.